A selection of T cell receptor beta chains follows, all from one sample in a study of early stage breast cancer tumors. TCRdb's table, derived via immunoSEQ multiplex PCR, lists solely in-frame clones and lacks some. The repertoire consists of tens of thousands of clones, with about 89% occurring once and the leading ten covering 5%. Sequencing was carried out using blood. Receptors originate from a person aged 65 to 79 with breast cancer. Each CDR3 is given with its conserved first and last residue.

cdr3_length | v_call | cdr3_aa
13 | TRBV10-1 | CASNANRGTEAFF
15 | TRBV19 | CASSNRQGWGTEAFF
13 | TRBV2 | CASNLDRSLEQYF
14 | TRBV5-1 | CASSVGQGNTEAFF
15 | TRBV5-1 | CASSLDRAPLYEQYF
13 | TRBV6-5 | CASSRRGAYGYTF
14 | TRBV2 | CASRETGYEEKLFF
15 | TRBV14 | CASSQEASGSWAQYF
14 | TRBV27 | CASSFGRVSYEQYF
13 | TRBV7-7 | CASSQEGQETQYF
17 | TRBV5-1 | CASSPRPSAGFYNEQFF
12 | TRBV18 | CASSPDSNEQFF
14 | TRBV18 | CASSPKGLTYEQYF
15 | TRBV5-6 | CASSTGLLQYNEQFF
13 | TRBV13 | CASSLGASGEQYF
14 | TRBV6-1 | CASSGGTAVRGYTF
17 | TRBV7-6 | CASSTGLAGGRTGELFF
11 | TRBV5-4 | CASGGGETQYF
14 | TRBV7-2 | CASSSRLRNTEAFF
15 | TRBV29-1 | CSVVWPAKLQETQYF
15 | TRBV7-2 | CASSSKGQANQPQHF
14 | TRBV6-6 | CASRASGGGREQYF
15 | TRBV28 | CASSFAAGEQETQYF
17 | TRBV7-8 | CASSSTSGGTSYNEQFF
14 | TRBV6-5 | CASREQGAGYGYTF
15 | TRBV5-1 | CASSLGTVANYGYTF
15 | TRBV7-9 | CASSLGNGATYEQYF
14 | TRBV7-9 | CASTTRGLADEQYF
13 | TRBV19 | CASSPRAGYEQYF
12 | TRBV7-2 | CASSLSEETQYF
14 | TRBV5-1 | CASSLSRTGPEAFF
12 | TRBV19 | CATTAHLNTQYF
16 | TRBV5-1 | CASSPRRDRGTDTQYF
14 | TRBV10-3 | CAISREGGQEKLFF
12 | TRBV14 | CASSGAGNTIYF
15 | TRBV4-1 | CASRAAGETYNEQFF
14 | TRBV4-1 | CASSQWAGGYEQYF
15 | TRBV5-1 | CASSPRTEGVTEAFF
14 | TRBV6-6 | CASTPRGQGSPLHF
12 | TRBV30 | CAWSVLTEPFTF
14 | TRBV5-1 | CASSLGQGNSPLHF
12 | TRBV7-8 | CASSFPLAEQYF
16 | TRBV9 | CASSVGLTTAQFLLHF
12 | TRBV30 | CAWSDSPGQEAF
16 | TRBV19 | CATTREGAGLPYEQYF
15 | TRBV7-9 | CASSAGTGGFYEQYF
16 | TRBV11-3 | CASSSNPGTGVSEQYF
15 | TRBV9 | CASSEDTKAYNEQFF
16 | TRBV30 | CAWRGLRSVLDNEQFF
15 | TRBV5-4 | CASSLGEEIGQPQHF
15 | TRBV9 | CASSVETGVQETQYF
14 | TRBV10-3 | CAISMPQGSYEQYF
16 | TRBV19 | CASSSDLGQGVQPQHF